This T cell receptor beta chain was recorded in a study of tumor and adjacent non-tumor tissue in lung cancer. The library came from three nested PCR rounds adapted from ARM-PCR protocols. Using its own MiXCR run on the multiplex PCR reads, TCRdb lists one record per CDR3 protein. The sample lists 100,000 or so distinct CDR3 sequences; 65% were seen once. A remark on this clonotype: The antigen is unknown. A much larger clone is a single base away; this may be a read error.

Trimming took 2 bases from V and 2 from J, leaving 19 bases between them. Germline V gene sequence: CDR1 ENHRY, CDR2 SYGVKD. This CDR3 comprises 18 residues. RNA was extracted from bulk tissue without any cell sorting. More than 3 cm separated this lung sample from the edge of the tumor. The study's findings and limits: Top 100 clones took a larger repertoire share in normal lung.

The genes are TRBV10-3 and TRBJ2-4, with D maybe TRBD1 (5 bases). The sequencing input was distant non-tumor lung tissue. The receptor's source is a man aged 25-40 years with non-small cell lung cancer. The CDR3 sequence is CAISERGAVQTPKNIQYF. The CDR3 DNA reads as TGTGCCATCAGTGAGAGGGGCGCTGTTCAGACCCCCAAAAACATTCAGTACTTC.